The 13 T cell receptor beta chains below were found in one sample sequenced in a study of shared clonotypes between healthy human individuals. The repertoire was sequenced with immunoSEQ multiplex PCR; TCRdb's copy has only in-frame clones and lacks some. The table has around 1 million clones, over 75% seen once. The sequencing sample was made of memory CD4+ T cells sorted from blood. Sample subset: CD45RA-negative fraction. Receptor source: a man aged 18 to 29 in good health.

DNA for the CDR3: TGTGCCAGCAGTCAGCCCTCCGCAGGGGACGGCTACACCTTC. The encoded protein is CASSQPSAGDGYTF. The gene calls are TRBV6-5 and TRBJ1-2, with D possibly matching TRBD1 (6 bases). Between the trimmed V and J ends, which lost 5 bases and 8 bases, there was a span of 18 bases. The CDR3 totals 14 residues. Germline values: CDR1 MNHEY, CDR2 SVGAGI.

The chain uses TRBV5-4 and TRBJ2-3; 9 nucleotides agree with TRBD2. V dropped 4 bases and J dropped 2; count of bases not matched to a gene: 17. Germline V gene data show CDR1 as SGHNT and CDR2 as YYREEE (reference sequence). The CDR3 loop spans 19 amino acids. CDR3 DNA: TGTGCCAGCAGCCGCCGGGGGACTAGCAATTCACTTCACACAGATACGCAGTATTTT. Its protein is CASSRRGTSNSLHTDTQYF.

The CDR3 sequence: CASSSRTSPYEQYF. The CDR3 region has the DNA TGCGCCAGCAGCTCAAGGACTAGCCCCTACGAGCAGTACTTC. The V call is TRBV5-1, the J call TRBJ2-7; 8 bases are a match to TRBD2. With V trimmed by 3 bases and J by 2 bases, 4 bases remained unmatched. Germline values: CDR1 SGHRS, CDR2 YFSETQ. The CDR3 is 14 amino acids.

The V and J genes are TRBV13 and TRBJ2-3; D call uncertain. The CDR3 runs to 11 residues. CDR1 is PRHDT, CDR2 FYEKMQ, per germline (reference sequence). Trimming shortened V by 5 bases and J by 3 bases, and 3 bases separated the two germline ends. CDR3: CASSRTDTQYF. The CDR3 DNA is TGTGCCAGCAGCAGAACAGATACGCAGTATTTT.

CDR3 residues: CASSQGVTGTGPYEQYF. CDR3 bases: TGCGCCAGCAGCCAAGGGGTTACCGGGACAGGCCCATACGAGCAGTACTTC. This rearrangement joins TRBV4-1 to TRBJ2-7, with TRBD1 identical over 8 bases. The ends lost 1 base at V and 4 bases at J; junction bases unmatched: 12. The CDR3 consists of 17 residues. The germline gives CDR1 MGHRA, CDR2 YSYEKL.

The V call is TRBV5-1, the J call TRBJ2-5, with D maybe TRBD2 (6 bases). This CDR3 comprises 14 residues. Germline V gene sequence: CDR1 SGHRS, CDR2 YFSETQ. V was pared by 4 bases and J by 4 bases, with 14 bases between. The CDR3 coding sequence is TGCGCCAGCAGCGTCGGAACCGGGGGAGAGACCCAGTACTTC. It specifies CASSVGTGGETQYF.

The gene calls are TRBV6-5 and TRBJ1-5; D gene uncertain. The germline gives CDR1 MNHEY, CDR2 SVGAGI. The length of the CDR3 is 13 residues. Trimming took 10 bases from V and 3 from J, leaving 13 bases between them. The CDR3 region is CATGRDPNQPQHF. CDR3 sequence (DNA): TGTGCCACGGGGAGGGATCCCAATCAGCCCCAGCATTTT.

The V call is TRBV2, the J call TRBJ2-6; perhaps TRBD1 as D (6 bases). Germline values: CDR1 SNHLY, CDR2 FYNNEI. This CDR3 is 15 amino acids long. V dropped 3 bases and J dropped 1 base, with 7 bases sitting between them. In DNA, the CDR3 is TGTGCCAGCAGTGACGGACAGTCTGGGGCCAACGTCCTGACTTTC. Translating it yields CASSDGQSGANVLTF.

The chain recombines TRBV4-1 with TRBJ1-4; D remains ambiguous. V lost 1 base, J lost 9 bases, and 9 bases lay in between. The CDR3 totals 13 residues. The germline gives CDR1 MGHRA, CDR2 YSYEKL. The DNA of the CDR3 is TGCGCCAGCAGCCAAGGAGAGCGGCAAAAACTGTTTTTT. Its translation: CASSQGERQKLFF.

This chain joins TRBV28 and TRBJ2-7, with 9 bases fitting TRBD2. The CDR3 covers 14 residues. The ends lost 8 bases at V and 2 bases at J; junction bases unmatched: 7. CDR1 is MDHEN, CDR2 SYDVKM, per germline. This CDR3 is CASSGASGAYEQYF. DNA of the CDR3: TGTGCCAGCTCTGGGGCTAGCGGGGCCTACGAGCAGTACTTC.

The chain joins TRBV28 to TRBJ1-4; D is ambiguous. The V end lost 4 bases, the J end lost 3 bases, and 6 bases lay between the germline ends. Germline CDR1 MDHEN, CDR2 SYDVKM. This CDR3 region has 13 residues. This chain's CDR3 is CASSSGANEKLFF. Written as DNA, the CDR3 is TGTGCCAGCAGTTCCGGAGCTAATGAAAAACTGTTTTTT.

The chain couples TRBV5-1 to TRBJ1-2; D possibly corresponds to TRBD1 (5 bases). V shed 3 bases and J shed 6 bases, with 12 bases lying between them. The CDR3 totals 13 residues. CDR1 is SGHRS and CDR2 is YFSETQ in the germline V gene. CDR3 sequence: CASSWRGVDGYTF. The CDR3 bases are TGCGCCAGCAGCTGGCGGGGGGTAGATGGCTACACCTTC.

The CDR3 DNA follows: TGCAGCGTTGAAGGGGACAGGCCGAGAGGGAATGAGCAGTTCTTC. Translated, it gives CSVEGDRPRGNEQFF. The V gene is TRBV29-1, the J gene TRBJ2-1; 8 bases fit TRBD1. V trimming: 1 base; J trimming: 7 bases; junction bases outside the gene matches: 9. The CDR3 is 15 amino acids. Germline CDR1 is SQVTM and CDR2 is ANQGSEA.